This entry lists 17 T cell receptor beta chains sequenced from one sample in a study of vaccination and CD4 T cells after COVID-19. The assay that was used to sequence DNA from cultured CD4+ T cells was the Oncomine TCR Beta short-read assay. A single record per CDR3 protein comes from TCRdb applying MiXCR to the PCR reads. In the table there are around 15,000 distinct CDR3 sequences, 55% of which are singletons. No cognate antigen is known for these TCRs. The treatment is: approximately 9-day PBMC culture with coronavirus spike peptide pools or control peptides (ViraFEST assay). The sequenced sample consisted of CD4+ T cells from blood, cultured in vitro. These receptors were taken from a human donor who had recovered from COVID-19.

This chain uses TRBV5-4 with TRBJ2-3, with D uncertain. From germline, CDR1 is SGHNT and CDR2 YYREEE (reference sequence). The V and J ends lost 6 bases and 4 bases respectively, with 12 bases between them. The CDR3 totals 13 residues. The CDR3 coding sequence is TGTGCCAGCAATGCCGGTAACGCAGATACGCAGTATTTT. The encoded protein is CASNAGNADTQYF.

The count of this clonotype is one. The genes are TRBV12-3 or TRBV12-4 and TRBJ1-1; the D is unclear. V gave up 0 bases and J gave up 4 bases, with 15 bases separating them. The CDR3 is 16 amino acids. Here the CDR3 reads CASSLATRDQGTEAFF. In nucleotides, the CDR3 is TGTGCCAGCAGTTTAGCTACAAGGGATCAAGGCACTGAAGCTTTCTTT.

There are a few counts of this clonotype. V usage is TRBV20-1 and J usage is TRBJ2-3; D is ambiguous. The V end was cut by 0 bases, the J end by 14 bases, with 15 bases between. The length of the CDR3 is 12 residues. The germline V gene encodes CDR1 DFQATT and CDR2 SNEGSKA (reference sequence). The CDR3 nucleotides are TGCAGTGCTAGAGATTCCGAGCCGCAGGTGTATTTT. This translates into CSARDSEPQVYF.

CDR3 DNA sequence: TGTGCCAGCAGCTTAGGGGTACTAGCGACTAGCACAGATACGCAGTATTTT. It translates to CASSLGVLATSTDTQYF. The chain employs TRBV7-2 and TRBJ2-3; TRBD2 matches at 7 bases. This CDR3 spans 17 amino acids. Germline CDR1 reads SGHTA; CDR2 reads FQGNSA. J gave up 0 bases and V 1 base, and 7 bases lay outside the gene matches.

The chain has TRBV20-1 and TRBJ1-3; D gene ambiguous. V gave up 3 bases and J gave up 3 bases, with 9 bases separating them. CDR1 and CDR2 (germline): DFQATT, SNEGSKA (reference sequence). The CDR3 covers 13 residues. For the CDR3, the DNA is TGCAGTGCTAGGGGAACAGATGGAAACACCATATATTTT. Protein: CSARGTDGNTIYF.

This clonotype was seen a few times. The V call is TRBV27, the J call TRBJ2-5, with TRBD2 matching 11 bases. The germline CDR1 and CDR2 sequences are MNHEY and SMNVEV (reference sequence). The CDR3 length is 15 residues. V was pared by 5 bases and J by 5 bases, with 7 bases of the junction left unmatched. In DNA, the CDR3 is TGTGCCAGCAGTGATAGCCCTAGCGGGAGGGAGACCCAGTACTTC. It is translated as CASSDSPSGRETQYF.

This chain connects TRBV6-5 to TRBJ2-1; D is undetermined. In germline, CDR1 is MNHEY, CDR2 SVGAGI. The CDR3 has 12 amino acids. Trimming stripped 0 bases from V and 9 bases from J, with 6 bases between. The CDR3 sequence: CASSYSLSEQFF. The CDR3, as DNA: TGTGCCAGCAGTTACTCTTTGTCTGAGCAGTTCTTC.

The chain employs TRBV19 and TRBJ2-2; 7 nucleotides agree with TRBD1. Losses at the gene ends were 3 bases for V and 5 bases for J; bases not matched to a gene: 3. Germline V gene data show CDR1 as LNHDA and CDR2 as SQIVND (reference sequence). The CDR3 contains 14 residues. CDR3 in amino acids: CASSIGRGTGELFF. CDR3 nucleotide sequence: TGTGCCAGTAGTATCGGCAGGGGGACCGGGGAGCTGTTTTTT. Based on the CDR3 plus reference TRBV19 and TRBJ2-2, the full variable domain is DGGITQSPKYLFRKEGQNVTLSCEQNLNHDAMYWYRQDPGQGLRLIYYSQIVNDFQKGDIAEGYSVSREKKESFPLTVTSAQKNPTAFYLCASSIGRGTGELFFGEGSRLTVL.

The chain couples TRBV20-1 to TRBJ2-3, with 10 bases fitting TRBD2. The CDR3 extends over 14 amino acids. CDR1 is DFQATT and CDR2 is SNEGSKA in the germline V gene (reference sequence). V was pared by 6 bases and J by 0 bases, with 3 bases of the junction left unmatched. The CDR3 nucleotides are TGCAGTGCCCGGACTAGCGGTAGCACAGATACGCAGTATTTT. Translation: CSARTSGSTDTQYF.

The chain links TRBV19 to TRBJ1-5, with 9 bases that match TRBD1. Trimming took 1 base from V and 9 from J; bases not matched to a gene: 7. The CDR3 covers 15 residues. The germline CDR1 and CDR2 sequences are LNHDA and SQIVND (reference sequence). This CDR3 reads CASSIAGQGLMPQHF. The CDR3 DNA follows: TGTGCCAGTAGTATAGCGGGACAGGGTTTGATGCCCCAGCATTTT.

The CDR3 DNA follows: TGTGCCAGCAGCTGGGGGACTAGCGGGAGCGAGCAGTTCTTC. As protein: CASSWGTSGSEQFF. The chain has TRBV7-3 and TRBJ2-1; 14 bases are a match to TRBD2. CDR3 length equals 14 residues. After removal of 4 bases from V and 10 bases from J, the junction contained 3 bases not matched to a gene. Per the germline V gene, CDR1 is SGHTA and CDR2 is FQGTGA.

The CDR3 DNA is TGCAGTGCTAGGCCCCCGGCAGGGGTCGATAGCAATCAGCCCCAGCATTTT. It translates to CSARPPAGVDSNQPQHF. The chain is built from TRBV20-1 and TRBJ1-5, with TRBD1 as a possible D gene (6 bases). Trimming pared 3 bases from V and 0 bases from J, leaving 18 bases between. The CDR3 sequence is 17 residues long. The germline V gene has CDR1 DFQATT and CDR2 SNEGSKA (reference sequence).

V gene TRBV2 combines with J gene TRBJ2-3; D tentatively reads TRBD1 or TRBD2 (5 bases each). The V and J ends lost 8 bases and 2 bases respectively, with 8 bases between them. This CDR3 spans 12 amino acids. Germline V lookup: CDR1 SNHLY, CDR2 FYNNEI. The DNA for the CDR3 is TGTGCCAGCGAGGGGAACACAGATACGCAGTATTTT. It codes for CASEGNTDTQYF.

The chain recombines TRBV2 with TRBJ1-1, with D maybe TRBD1 (5 bases). The V end was cut by 7 bases, the J end by 0 bases, with 9 bases between. Germline CDR1 reads SNHLY; CDR2 reads FYNNEI. The CDR3 consists of 13 residues. The CDR3: CASNLGVNTEAFF. CDR3 nucleotide sequence: TGTGCCAGCAACCTGGGGGTGAACACTGAAGCTTTCTTT. The full variable domain, in which reference TRBV2 and TRBJ1-1 provide the parts outside the CDR3, is EPEVTQTPSHQVTQMGQEVILRCVPISNHLYFYWYRQILGQKVEFLVSFYNNEISEKSEIFDDQFSVERPDGSNFTLKIRSTKLEDSAMYFCASNLGVNTEAFFGQGTRLTVV.

V is TRBV27 and J is TRBJ2-4; no clear D gene. The CDR3 totals 15 residues. Trimming pared 0 bases from V and 4 bases from J, leaving 10 bases between. The germline V gene has CDR1 MNHEY and CDR2 SMNVEV (reference sequence). The CDR3 nucleotides read TGTGCCAGCAGTTTATCTCTGGGTGAGAAAAACATTCAGTACTTC. It codes for CASSLSLGEKNIQYF.

This rearrangement joins TRBV6-1 to TRBJ1-2; 9 nucleotides agree with TRBD1. Germline loops: CDR1 MNHNS, CDR2 SASEGT. The CDR3 is 19 amino acids. V gave up 6 bases and J gave up 3 bases; unmatched junction bases: 20. The CDR3 sequence: CASSPGLGQGKGADYGYTF. CDR3 in DNA: TGTGCCAGCAGCCCCGGATTGGGACAGGGCAAGGGAGCGGACTATGGCTACACCTTC.

This clonotype has only a few counts. The CDR3 region has the DNA TGTGCCAGTAGTGGGGGGGGCGAGCAGTACTTC. This translates into CASSGGGEQYF. This sequence joins TRBV19 and TRBJ2-7, with TRBD2 matching over 7 bases. Germline lookup yields CDR1 LNHDA and CDR2 SQIVND (reference sequence). This CDR3 is built from 11 residues. V lost 5 bases and J lost 6; bases outside the gene matches: 1.